This record concerns one T cell receptor beta chain sequence. The sample belongs to a study of T cell responses to AZD1222 COVID-19 vaccine. The protocol was immunoSEQ multiplex PCR, while the TCRdb copy is restricted to in-frame clones and leaves out a portion. The sample records fewer than 110,000 clones, roughly 87% being singletons. The clonotype originates from an adult who received the AZD1222 COVID-19 vaccine. Specimen: peripheral blood, collected 28 days after the second AZD1222 dose.

CDR3 residues: CASSQGIGQGNEQFF. CDR3 nucleotide sequence: TGTGCCAGCAGCCAAGGCATAGGGCAAGGCAATGAGCAGTTCTTC. The chain couples TRBV3-1 (or the pseudogene TRBV3-2) to TRBJ2-1; D is unresolved. The CDR3 runs 15 residues. Germline values: CDR1 LGHDT, CDR2 YNNKEL (reference sequence). V lost 1 base, J lost 6 bases, and 13 bases lay in between.